One and the same sample provided the 21 T cell receptor beta chains below, sequenced in a study of blood T cells in healthy people across ages. It was with a sample-barcoded 5' primer and a J-beta primer mix that a second PCR of about 7 to 12 cycles was run. TCRdb re-derived calls from the 5' RACE reads in MiXCR, one entry per CDR3 protein. This table has some 920,000 distinct CDR3 sequences, around 54% appearing once. Sequenced input: blood. All receptors derive from a woman aged 60-75 years in good health.

This chain joins TRBV28 and TRBJ1-5; no clear D gene. Germline lookup yields CDR1 MDHEN and CDR2 SYDVKM. This CDR3 is 15 amino acids long. Trimming cost V 3 bases and J 2 bases, with 11 bases left between them. The CDR3 DNA reads as TGTGCCAGCAGTTTGCCCGCGTCGGGCAATCAGCCCCAGCATTTT. Translated, it gives CASSLPASGNQPQHF.

This clonotype was detected only a few times. The chain employs TRBV7-2 and TRBJ2-3, with a possible D match to TRBD1 (6 bases). Germline V gene lookup returns CDR1 SGHTA and CDR2 FQGNSA. Trimming took off 4 bases at V and 1 base at J, with 12 bases between the two ends. The CDR3 runs to 15 residues. CDR3 nucleotides: TGTGCCAGCAGCTCCACAGGGATTGGCACAGATACGCAGTATTTT. Its translation: CASSSTGIGTDTQYF.

The chain joins TRBV5-6 to TRBJ2-7; D is possibly TRBD1 or TRBD2 (5 bases each). CDR1 and CDR2 (germline): SGHDT, YYEEEE. The CDR3 is 15 amino acids. V lost 2 bases, J lost 2 bases, and 14 bases lay in between. The CDR3 loop is CASSFRRQGAYEQYF. The DNA of the CDR3 is TGTGCCAGCAGCTTTAGGCGGCAGGGAGCCTACGAGCAGTACTTC.

The chain links TRBV12-3 or TRBV12-4 to TRBJ2-1; TRBD2 might be the D (6 bases). The J call may not be correct, given that the DNA end is closer to TRBJ2-7. There are 14 residues in the CDR3. The CDR3 bases are TGTGCCAGCAGTCGGGCGGAGGGGTACAATGAGCAGTACTTC. Residues: CASSRAEGYNEQYF.

The DNA of the CDR3 is TGTGCCAGCAGTTACGCAGGAATCAACACTGAAGCTTTCTTT. Translation gives CASSYAGINTEAFF. The chain links TRBV6-5 to TRBJ1-1; D call uncertain. V was clipped by 2 bases and J by 2 bases, with 9 bases between them. The germline V gene encodes CDR1 MNHEY and CDR2 SVGAGI. The CDR3 is 14 residues long.

The chain recombines TRBV9 with TRBJ2-1; D ambiguous. CDR1 is SGDLS and CDR2 is YYNGEE in the germline V gene. Deletions cut 0 bases from V and 9 bases from J, with 10 bases between. The CDR3 covers 13 residues. This CDR3 reads CASSVGWVGEQFF. Written as DNA, the CDR3 is TGTGCCAGCAGCGTAGGATGGGTTGGTGAGCAGTTCTTC.

The V gene is TRBV2, the J gene TRBJ1-5, with D possibly being TRBD1 (6 bases). Germline lookup yields CDR1 SNHLY and CDR2 FYNNEI. CDR3 length: 15 amino acids. Trimming left V 6 bases short and J 7 bases short, with 19 bases between. CDR3 in amino acids: CASRLGGGARQPQHF. The CDR3 DNA is TGTGCCAGCAGACTCGGCGGGGGGGCTCGGCAGCCCCAGCATTTT.

The sample holds many counts of this clonotype. The CDR3 protein is CASSQDRTSGYNEQFF. DNA for the CDR3: TGTGCCAGCAGCCAAGATCGAACTAGCGGCTACAATGAGCAGTTCTTC. The genes are TRBV4-2 and TRBJ2-1; TRBD2 matches at 8 bases. From germline, CDR1 is LGHNA and CDR2 YNFKEQ. This CDR3 comprises 16 residues. The junction had 4 bases not matched to a gene; V was cut back by 0 bases and J by 3 bases.

J is TRBJ1-4 and V is TRBV7-8, with 7 bases matching TRBD1. Germline lookup yields CDR1 SGHVS and CDR2 FQNEAQ. Germline trimming cut 5 bases from V and 2 bases from J; bases unmatched to any gene: 8. The CDR3 has 16 residues. The DNA for the CDR3 is TGTGCCAGCAGCCCCCGGAGGGGGCCCACTAATGAAAAACTGTTTTTT. As protein: CASSPRRGPTNEKLFF.

J is TRBJ2-7 and V is TRBV28; D not certain. V was trimmed by 5 bases and J by 0 bases, leaving 20 bases between them. CDR3 length: 17 amino acids. Germline CDR1 and CDR2: MDHEN and SYDVKM. CDR3 residues: CASSGPPGTHDSYEQYF. As DNA, the CDR3 is TGTGCCAGCAGTGGACCCCCCGGCACGCACGACTCCTACGAGCAGTACTTC.

The table lists this clonotype with many counts. A read error may be the cause here, since a much bigger clone is one base away. The V call is TRBV4-1, the J call TRBJ2-1; D may be TRBD1 or TRBD2 (5 bases each). The J call is in doubt because the DNA end fits TRBJ2-7 better. Germline V gene sequence: CDR1 MGHRA, CDR2 YSYEKL. The CDR3 length is 17 residues. CDR3 DNA: TGCGCCAGCAGCCTGGATCCAGGGAGAAACTCCTACAATGAGCAGTACTTC. It is translated as CASSLDPGRNSYNEQYF.

This clonotype turned up a few times. CDR3 sequence (DNA): TGCAGTGCTAGCGCCGCCCCCGGGACACGGTTTTCAGAGCAGTACTTC. Protein product: CSASAAPGTRFSEQYF. The rearrangement uses TRBV20-1 and TRBJ2-4, with D possibly TRBD1 on 6 matching bases. The V end was cut by 3 bases, the J end by 13 bases, with 28 bases between. Germline assignment: CDR1 DFQATT and CDR2 SNEGSKA (reference sequence). This CDR3 region has 16 residues.

The chain combines TRBV28 with TRBJ2-6, with 7 bases identical to TRBD1. The germline CDR1 and CDR2 sequences are MDHEN and SYDVKM. The CDR3 consists of 18 residues. V lost 2 bases and J lost 1; bases outside the gene matches: 8. This CDR3 reads CASSLPQRTGSGANVLTF. For the CDR3, the DNA is TGTGCCAGCAGTTTACCCCAACGGACAGGATCTGGGGCCAACGTCCTGACTTTC.

This chain links TRBV5-1 with TRBJ1-1; D remains ambiguous. Germline lookup yields CDR1 SGHRS and CDR2 YFSETQ. CDR3 length equals 13 residues. The V end was cut by 4 bases, the J end by 5 bases, with 12 bases between. The CDR3 DNA follows: TGCGCCAGCAGCAACAACCCCTCTACTGAAGCTTTCTTT. It translates to CASSNNPSTEAFF.

The sample holds a few counts of this clonotype. The V gene is TRBV3-1, the J gene TRBJ2-3; TRBD2 matches at 13 bases. Germline V gene sequence: CDR1 LGHDT, CDR2 YNNKEL (reference sequence). V trimming: 4 bases; J trimming: 3 bases; junction bases outside the gene matches: 7. The CDR3 runs to 17 residues. The CDR3 here is CASSLGLAGVETDTQYF. The CDR3 DNA follows: TGTGCCAGCAGCCTCGGACTAGCGGGAGTTGAGACAGATACGCAGTATTTT.

This rearrangement joins TRBV7-2 to TRBJ2-7; 14 nucleotides line up with TRBD2. Unmatched junction bases numbered 5, after V lost 5 bases and J lost 5 bases. This CDR3 has 15 amino acids. Germline CDR1 reads SGHTA; CDR2 reads FQGNSA. The CDR3 nucleotides are TGTGCCAGCAGCCCGAGACTAGCGGGAGGGGACGAGCAGTACTTC. Its protein product is CASSPRLAGGDEQYF.

The chain employs TRBV2 and TRBJ2-7, with TRBD2 matching over 7 bases. Trimming removed 7 bases from V and 2 bases from J; junction bases left unmatched: 5. There are 13 residues in the CDR3. Germline CDR1 and CDR2: SNHLY and FYNNEI. CDR3 nucleotides: TGTGCCAGCATAGCGGGTCTAACCTACGAGCAGTACTTC. Protein: CASIAGLTYEQYF.

The chain carries TRBV7-8 and TRBJ1-2; D not resolved. The V gene lost 5 bases and the J gene lost 5 bases, with 12 bases spanning the gap. CDR1 SGHVS and CDR2 FQNEAQ come from the germline V gene. The CDR3 totals 13 residues. The CDR3 protein is CASSPQSHYGYTF. Written as DNA, the CDR3 is TGTGCCAGCAGCCCACAGTCTCATTATGGCTACACCTTC.

The V and J genes are TRBV29-1 and TRBJ2-3; 14 bases fit TRBD2. CDR3 size: 17 residues. The J segment lost 3 bases and the V segment lost 4 bases, leaving 9 bases of the junction unmatched. Germline V lookup: CDR1 SQVTM, CDR2 ANQGSEA. The CDR3, as DNA: TGCAGCGTTGGTGGACTAGCGGGAGGAACGGGAACAGATACGCAGTATTTT. Protein: CSVGGLAGGTGTDTQYF.

This clonotype was found a few times. V is TRBV27 and J is TRBJ1-5; D is possibly TRBD1 (6 bases). With 2 bases removed from V and 5 bases from J, the gap between germline ends came to 22 bases. The germline V gene has CDR1 MNHEY and CDR2 SMNVEV (reference sequence). CDR3 length: 18 amino acids. CDR3 nucleotide sequence: TGTGCCAGCAGTTTAAGGTATAAACAGGGAGGGAGGTATCAGCCCCAGCATTTT. The encoded protein is CASSLRYKQGGRYQPQHF.

J is TRBJ1-3 and V is TRBV20-1, with D unresolved. V dropped 5 bases and J dropped 2 bases, with 19 bases sitting between them. Germline V lookup: CDR1 DFQATT, CDR2 SNEGSKA (reference sequence). CDR3 size: 16 residues. The CDR3 region is CSAPSRSRGTGNTIYF. Written as DNA, the CDR3 is TGCAGTGCTCCCTCCCGGTCCCGAGGGACTGGAAACACCATATATTTT.